These T cell receptor beta chains were read from a single sample in a study of cytomegalovirus exposure and HLA in healthy donors. The method was immunoSEQ multiplex PCR; TCRdb's version includes in-frame clones alone and lacks a portion of them. Of over 75,000 clones listed, approximately 70% were seen once; the top ten hold about 2%. The sequencing input was PBMCs. The receptors were sampled from a man younger than 45 in good health and CMV-seronegative. Each CDR3 is given with its conserved first and last residue. Fields, in order: V gene, clone size, J gene, D gene, CDR3 protein, CDR3 DNA. The D gene is left open where the match is weak. For some rows the clone size is stated as once, few or many, or as a class when expanded; others skip it.

V gene: TRBV5-4; clone size: once; J gene: TRBJ1-4; D gene: -; CDR3 protein: CASSPDRFNEKLFF; CDR3 DNA: TGTGCCAGCAGCCCGGACAGATTTAATGAAAAACTGTTTTTT
V gene: TRBV10-1; clone size: few; J gene: TRBJ2-2; D gene: -; CDR3 protein: CASRKEGTGELFF; CDR3 DNA: TGCGCCAGCAGAAAGGAGGGCACCGGGGAGCTGTTTTTT
V gene: TRBV4-1; clone size: -; J gene: TRBJ2-7; D gene: -; CDR3 protein: CASSQPGTREQYF; CDR3 DNA: TGCGCCAGCAGCCAACCCGGGACACGCGAGCAGTACTTC
V gene: TRBV4-3; clone size: few; J gene: TRBJ1-6; D gene: TRBD1; CDR3 protein: CASSQGQGWNSPLHF; CDR3 DNA: TGCGCCAGCAGCCAGGGACAGGGTTGGAATTCACCCCTCCACTTT
V gene: TRBV4-1; clone size: -; J gene: TRBJ2-5; D gene: TRBD2; CDR3 protein: CASSQEGLAWGETQYF; CDR3 DNA: TGCGCCAGCAGCCAAGAGGGACTAGCGTGGGGGGAGACCCAGTACTTC
V gene: TRBV25-1; clone size: few; J gene: TRBJ1-2; D gene: -; CDR3 protein: CASSEGARGYGYTF; CDR3 DNA: TGTGCCAGCAGTGAGGGGGCGCGAGGCTATGGCTACACCTTC
V gene: TRBV2; clone size: -; J gene: TRBJ1-6; D gene: -; CDR3 protein: CASSPPDLYNSPLHF; CDR3 DNA: TGTGCCAGCAGTCCACCGGACTTGTATAATTCACCCCTCCACTTT
V gene: TRBV7-9; clone size: -; J gene: TRBJ2-5; D gene: -; CDR3 protein: CASSLRGAGFQETQYF; CDR3 DNA: TGTGCCAGCAGCCTCCGAGGGGCGGGGTTTCAAGAGACCCAGTACTTC
V gene: TRBV25-1; clone size: -; J gene: TRBJ1-1; D gene: -; CDR3 protein: CASSGRQVAEAFF; CDR3 DNA: TGTGCCAGCAGTGGTAGACAGGTCGCTGAAGCTTTCTTT
V gene: TRBV18; clone size: -; J gene: TRBJ2-1; D gene: -; CDR3 protein: CASSPLPRRDEQFF; CDR3 DNA: TGTGCCAGCTCACCACTCCCAAGGCGGGATGAGCAGTTCTTC
V gene: TRBV7-9; clone size: -; J gene: TRBJ1-1; D gene: -; CDR3 protein: CASSPQLGGTEAFF; CDR3 DNA: TGTGCCAGCAGCCCACAGTTAGGGGGCACTGAAGCTTTCTTT
V gene: TRBV5-1; clone size: -; J gene: TRBJ2-7; D gene: TRBD1; CDR3 protein: CASSLNNRGREQYF; CDR3 DNA: TGCGCCAGCAGCTTGAATAACAGGGGGCGCGAGCAGTACTTC
V gene: TRBV9; clone size: few; J gene: TRBJ1-1; D gene: TRBD1; CDR3 protein: CASSGDSSEAFF; CDR3 DNA: TGTGCCAGCAGCGGGGACAGCTCTGAAGCTTTCTTT
V gene: TRBV27; clone size: -; J gene: TRBJ1-5; D gene: TRBD1; CDR3 protein: CASRFTGGLNQPQHF; CDR3 DNA: TGTGCCAGCAGATTCACAGGGGGCCTCAATCAGCCCCAGCATTTT
V gene: TRBV20-1; clone size: -; J gene: TRBJ2-3; D gene: -; CDR3 protein: CSAIAADTQYF; CDR3 DNA: TGCAGTGCTATCGCGGCAGATACGCAGTATTTT
V gene: TRBV5-1; clone size: few; J gene: TRBJ2-5; D gene: -; CDR3 protein: CASSPWTRNGQETQYF; CDR3 DNA: TGCGCCAGCAGCCCCTGGACTCGGAATGGTCAAGAGACCCAGTACTTC
V gene: TRBV11-3; clone size: -; J gene: TRBJ1-5; D gene: TRBD1; CDR3 protein: CASSLTPDRGREDQPQHF; CDR3 DNA: TGTGCCAGCAGCTTAACCCCGGACAGGGGGCGCGAAGATCAGCCCCAGCATTTT
V gene: TRBV9; clone size: -; J gene: TRBJ1-1; D gene: -; CDR3 protein: CASSVGGSTEAFF; CDR3 DNA: TGTGCCAGCAGCGTCGGGGGTTCCACTGAAGCTTTCTTT
V gene: TRBV27; clone size: -; J gene: TRBJ2-7; D gene: -; CDR3 protein: CASSLGGQSYEQYF; CDR3 DNA: TGTGCCAGCAGTTTAGGAGGGCAGAGCTACGAGCAGTACTTC
V gene: TRBV28; clone size: medium-sized; J gene: TRBJ2-2; D gene: TRBD2; CDR3 protein: CASSAGTSGRGYTGELFF; CDR3 DNA: TGTGCCAGCAGTGCCGGGACTAGCGGGAGGGGGTACACCGGGGAGCTGTTTTTT
V gene: TRBV7-2; clone size: -; J gene: TRBJ2-7; D gene: -; CDR3 protein: CASSLGGTPYEQYF; CDR3 DNA: TGTGCCAGCAGCTTAGGAGGGACTCCCTACGAGCAGTACTTC
V gene: TRBV30; clone size: -; J gene: TRBJ1-4; D gene: -; CDR3 protein: CAWSVYNEAWEEKLFF; CDR3 DNA: TGTGCCTGGAGTGTCTATAATGAGGCGTGGGAGGAAAAACTGTTTTTT
V gene: TRBV7-3; clone size: -; J gene: TRBJ2-7; D gene: -; CDR3 protein: CASSYKGGHEQYF; CDR3 DNA: TGTGCCAGCAGCTATAAGGGGGGGCACGAGCAGTACTTC
V gene: TRBV28; clone size: -; J gene: TRBJ2-7; D gene: TRBD1; CDR3 protein: CASSLNTGGFYEQYF; CDR3 DNA: TGTGCCAGCAGTCTTAACACAGGGGGCTTCTACGAGCAGTACTTC
V gene: TRBV29-1; clone size: -; J gene: TRBJ2-7; D gene: -; CDR3 protein: CSVEVVYEQYF; CDR3 DNA: TGCAGCGTTGAAGTCGTCTACGAGCAGTACTTC
V gene: TRBV4-1; clone size: -; J gene: TRBJ1-4; D gene: TRBD1; CDR3 protein: CASSQGDRGLPNEKLFF; CDR3 DNA: TGCGCCAGCAGCCAGGGGGACAGGGGGCTTCCTAATGAAAAACTGTTTTTT
V gene: TRBV28; clone size: -; J gene: TRBJ1-2; D gene: TRBD1; CDR3 protein: CASSFRGTGDYGYTF; CDR3 DNA: TGTGCCAGCAGTTTTAGGGGGACAGGGGACTATGGCTACACCTTC
V gene: TRBV7-9; clone size: few; J gene: TRBJ2-3; D gene: TRBD1; CDR3 protein: CASSQDKAGGADTQYF; CDR3 DNA: TGCGCCAGCAGCCAAGATAAGGCAGGGGGTGCAGATACGCAGTATTTT
V gene: TRBV10-3; clone size: few; J gene: TRBJ2-2; D gene: TRBD2; CDR3 protein: CAIRGLAGLEPANTGELFF; CDR3 DNA: TGTGCCATCAGAGGACTAGCGGGACTAGAACCCGCGAACACCGGGGAGCTGTTTTTT
V gene: TRBV6-5; clone size: -; J gene: TRBJ1-1; D gene: -; CDR3 protein: CASTTGGHTEAFF; CDR3 DNA: TGTGCCAGCACTACCGGGGGTCACACTGAAGCTTTCTTT
V gene: TRBV7-9; clone size: -; J gene: TRBJ2-7; D gene: -; CDR3 protein: CASSLTGLSYEQYF; CDR3 DNA: TGTGCCAGCAGCTTAACAGGGTTGAGCTACGAGCAGTACTTC
V gene: TRBV27; clone size: -; J gene: TRBJ1-5; D gene: TRBD1; CDR3 protein: CASRRTGSNQPQHF; CDR3 DNA: TGTGCCAGCAGACGGACAGGGAGTAATCAGCCCCAGCATTTT
V gene: TRBV5-1; clone size: -; J gene: TRBJ2-7; D gene: -; CDR3 protein: CASSSEASYEQYF; CDR3 DNA: TGCGCCAGCAGCTCGGAGGCCTCCTACGAGCAGTACTTC
V gene: TRBV29-1; clone size: -; J gene: TRBJ1-1; D gene: TRBD1; CDR3 protein: CNCHTETGTGVFRAFF; CDR3 DNA: TGCAACTGCCATACAGAGACCGGGACAGGGGTGTTTCGAGCTTTCTTT
V gene: TRBV18; clone size: -; J gene: TRBJ2-5; D gene: TRBD1; CDR3 protein: CASSPLQGAVQETQYF; CDR3 DNA: TGTGCCAGCTCACCGTTACAGGGGGCCGTACAAGAGACCCAGTACTTC
V gene: TRBV27; clone size: few; J gene: TRBJ2-2; D gene: -; CDR3 protein: CASTPIDGRTGELFF; CDR3 DNA: TGTGCCAGCACACCCATCGATGGGCGCACCGGGGAGCTGTTTTTT
V gene: TRBV4-1; clone size: -; J gene: TRBJ1-1; D gene: -; CDR3 protein: CASRTARASEAFF; CDR3 DNA: TGCGCCAGCAGGACGGCCAGGGCGAGTGAAGCTTTCTTT
V gene: TRBV4-1; clone size: -; J gene: TRBJ2-5; D gene: TRBD1; CDR3 protein: CASCPQWGTGGGETQYF; CDR3 DNA: TGCGCCAGCTGCCCACAGTGGGGGACAGGGGGCGGAGAGACCCAGTACTTC
V gene: TRBV4-2; clone size: -; J gene: TRBJ2-5; D gene: TRBD2; CDR3 protein: CAGASSGGETQYF; CDR3 DNA: TGTGCCGGCGCCTCTAGCGGGGGGGAGACCCAGTACTTC
V gene: TRBV27; clone size: -; J gene: TRBJ1-5; D gene: TRBD1; CDR3 protein: CASRGGTGANQPQHF; CDR3 DNA: TGTGCCAGCAGGGGAGGGACAGGGGCTAATCAGCCCCAGCATTTT
V gene: TRBV6-6; clone size: -; J gene: TRBJ2-1; D gene: -; CDR3 protein: CASSYRPDPGHNEQFF; CDR3 DNA: TGTGCCAGCAGTTATAGGCCAGACCCAGGGCACAATGAGCAGTTCTTC